This T cell receptor beta chain was found in a study of human T cells and chemical hapten exposure. Study outcomes and limitations: Every donor had alopecia, and their immune response may therefore differ from healthy people's.

For the library, individual cDNA molecules each received unique molecular identifiers. One entry per CDR3 protein, called by TCRdb with MiXCR from the reads. Here the sample spans about a thousand distinct CDR3 sequences, about 50% being singletons. The sample's treatment: therapeutic diphenylcyclopropenone sensitization with weekly scalp DPC. Comment on this clonotype: Its antigen is still unknown.

Trimming took 5 bases from V and 1 from J, leaving 6 bases between them. The CDR3 contains 12 residues. CDR1 and CDR2 (germline): SEHNR, FQNEAQ (reference sequence). The chain recombines TRBV7-9 with TRBJ2-7, with D unclear. The source material was whole blood, sampled before DPC sensitization or 2, 6, or about 24 weeks after (not recorded which). This TCR was recovered from an adult with alopecia areata. Some clones in this sample may be carry-over from other donors' samples. This table probably holds off-target reads from a library built for another chain. In DNA, the CDR3 is TGTGCCAGCAGCACTGAGTCCTACGAGCAGTACTTC. Amino acids: CASSTESYEQYF.